Listed here are 20 T cell receptor beta chains from one sample, sequenced in a study of cytotoxic CD8 clonotypes in ibrutinib-treated CLL. Data came from immunoSEQ multiplex PCR; TCRdb stores just in-frame clones and leaves some out. This sample has some 200,000 clones, with about four fifths found just once. This material consisted of PBMCs, taken after 12 months of ibrutinib treatment. The receptors derive from a human donor with chronic lymphocytic leukemia.

This sequence joins TRBV10-3 and TRBJ1-6; D is unresolved. This CDR3 has 16 residues. The V end was cut by 2 bases, the J end by 1 base, with 9 bases between. Germline loops: CDR1 ENHRY, CDR2 SYGVKD. This CDR3 is CAISEAGLSYNSPLHF. CDR3 nucleotide sequence: TGTGCCATCAGTGAGGCCGGGTTGTCCTATAATTCACCCCTCCACTTT.

The chain carries TRBV4-1 and TRBJ1-1; perhaps TRBD1 as D (5 bases). This CDR3 is 15 amino acids long. Deletions cut 2 bases from V and 5 bases from J, with 15 bases between. The germline V gene has CDR1 MGHRA and CDR2 YSYEKL. CDR3 sequence reads: CASSQLQAVLTEAFF. The CDR3, as DNA: TGCGCCAGCAGCCAACTACAGGCAGTCTTGACTGAAGCTTTCTTT.

The rearrangement joins TRBV5-4 to TRBJ2-7; a possible D gene is TRBD1 (6 bases). V lost 0 bases and J 4 bases, leaving 11 bases between the germline ends. CDR1 is SGHNT and CDR2 is YYREEE in the germline V gene (reference sequence). The CDR3 totals 14 residues. CDR3 nucleotide sequence: TGTGCCAGCAGCTTGGGGGGGCGGGCGTACGAGCAGTACTTC. Protein: CASSLGGRAYEQYF.

The count of this clone is one. The rearrangement uses TRBV6-6 and TRBJ1-1, with D hard to call. This CDR3 has 14 amino acids. The V end lost 2 bases, the J end lost 7 bases, and 14 bases lay between the germline ends. From germline, CDR1 is MNHNY and CDR2 SVGAGI (reference sequence). CDR3 coding DNA: TGTGCCAGCAGTTACGTGGAGGGAGAAGGTGAAGCTTTCTTT. It yields the protein CASSYVEGEGEAFF.

The chain uses TRBV5-1 and TRBJ1-1; no definite D call. Germline values: CDR1 SGHRS, CDR2 YFSETQ. This CDR3 has 14 residues. V was trimmed by 0 bases and J by 5 bases, leaving 11 bases between them. CDR3 DNA: TGCGCCAGCAGCTTGGGCGAAACCGGGACTGAAGCTTTCTTT. As protein: CASSLGETGTEAFF.

The chain joins TRBV5-5 to TRBJ1-4; no definite D call. Germline V gene lookup returns CDR1 SGHKS and CDR2 YYEKEE (reference sequence). The CDR3 runs 14 residues. Deletions cut 0 bases from V and 7 bases from J, with 10 bases between. The CDR3 loop is CASSLDWEVEKLFF. The CDR3 region has the DNA TGTGCCAGCAGCTTGGATTGGGAAGTTGAAAAACTGTTTTTT.

This chain links TRBV6-5 with TRBJ1-3; D uncertain. V lost 5 bases and J lost 1, with 9 bases in between. The germline V gene has CDR1 MNHEY and CDR2 SVGAGI. This CDR3 is 14 amino acids long. In DNA form, the CDR3 reads TGTGCCAGCAGTCCCCGGAGATCTGGAAACACCATATATTTT. This translates into CASSPRRSGNTIYF.

The chain carries TRBV10-1 and TRBJ2-7; TRBD2 agrees at 13 bases. Germline-derived CDR1 and CDR2 are WNHNN and SYGVQD (reference sequence). V lost 6 bases and J lost 1; bases outside the gene matches: 3. This CDR3 has 15 residues. As DNA, the CDR3 is TGCGCCAGCAGGGAGGGACTAGCGGGATCCTACGAGCAGTACTTC. As protein: CASREGLAGSYEQYF.

The J gene is TRBJ2-4, the V gene TRBV5-1; a possible D gene is TRBD1 (6 bases). Trimming cost V 4 bases and J 6 bases, with 17 bases left between them. Germline values: CDR1 SGHRS, CDR2 YFSETQ. The CDR3 has 15 residues. The CDR3 DNA reads TGCGCCAGCAGCCAGCTTTGGGGGCAGGGAAACATTCAGTACTTC. It yields the protein CASSQLWGQGNIQYF.

This chain connects TRBV11-3 to TRBJ2-1; TRBD1 matches 10 bases. This CDR3 spans 14 amino acids. Per the germline V gene, CDR1 is SGHNT and CDR2 is YENEEA. V shed 8 bases, J shed 6 bases, and the junction held 7 bases outside the gene matches. The DNA of the CDR3 is TGTGCCAGCGGGCCGGGACAGGGGCCCAATGAGCAGTTCTTC. This sequence encodes CASGPGQGPNEQFF.

The rearrangement uses TRBV5-1 and TRBJ2-7, with TRBD2 matching over 11 bases. The CDR3 has 15 residues. In germline, CDR1 is SGHRS, CDR2 YFSETQ. With 0 bases clipped from V and 5 bases from J, the junction kept 4 bases outside the gene matches. CDR3 sequence reads: CASSLEVTSGNEQYF. Written as DNA, the CDR3 is TGCGCCAGCAGCTTGGAAGTGACTAGCGGGAACGAGCAGTACTTC.

CDR3 loop: CASSLDLVSSNTGELFF. The DNA of the CDR3 is TGTGCCAGCAGCTTGGATCTCGTCTCGTCGAACACCGGGGAGCTGTTTTTT. This sequence joins TRBV5-6 and TRBJ2-2; D call uncertain. Trimming left V 0 bases short and J 0 bases short, with 12 bases between. Germline lookup yields CDR1 SGHDT and CDR2 YYEEEE. This CDR3 contains 17 residues. Complete variable domain (other parts from reference TRBV5-6 and TRBJ2-2): DAGVTQSPTHLIKTRGQQVTLRCSPKSGHDTVSWYQQALGQGPQFIFQYYEEEERQRGNFPDRFSGHQFPNYSSELNVNALLLGDSALYLCASSLDLVSSNTGELFFGEGSRLTVL.

V and J are TRBV5-1 and TRBJ1-2; 7 bases line up with TRBD1. The germline V gene encodes CDR1 SGHRS and CDR2 YFSETQ. The CDR3 is 15 amino acids. The V gene end was trimmed by 7 bases and the J gene end by 2 bases; junction bases not matched to a gene: 11. In DNA, the CDR3 is TGCGCCAGCGCGAAGGTGGGACAGATAAACTATGGCTACACCTTC. Encoded protein: CASAKVGQINYGYTF.

The chain combines TRBV11-2 with TRBJ2-7; 7 bases are shared with TRBD1. Trimming removed 5 bases from V and 6 bases from J; junction bases left unmatched: 7. The CDR3 loop spans 13 amino acids. The germline gives CDR1 SGHAT, CDR2 FQNNGV. CDR3: CASSLLTGSEQYF. CDR3 DNA: TGTGCCAGCAGCCTCCTGACAGGGAGCGAGCAGTACTTC.

The chain combines TRBV19 with TRBJ1-1; 9 positions agree with TRBD1. The CDR3 runs to 11 residues. Trimming took 10 bases from V and 8 from J; bases not matched to a gene: 5. Germline V gives CDR1 LNHDA, CDR2 SQIVND (reference sequence). Written as DNA, the CDR3 is TGTGCCATACAGGGGGCCATGGAAGCTTTCTTT. Translated, it gives CAIQGAMEAFF.

This chain joins TRBV5-1 and TRBJ1-5, with 7 bases aligning to TRBD1. The CDR3 contains 15 residues. Germline V gives CDR1 SGHRS, CDR2 YFSETQ. The V gene end was trimmed by 0 bases and the J gene end by 4 bases; junction bases not matched to a gene: 4. CDR3 DNA sequence: TGCGCCAGCAGCTTGGATCCGGACAGGAATCAGCCCCAGCATTTT. Translation: CASSLDPDRNQPQHF.

This clone was seen a few times. This rearrangement joins TRBV2 to TRBJ1-1; D is unclear. Trimming stripped 7 bases from V and 5 bases from J, with 17 bases between. Germline V gene data show CDR1 as SNHLY and CDR2 as FYNNEI. This CDR3 region has 14 residues. The CDR3 reads CASTLPRMVTEAFF. CDR3 in DNA: TGTGCCAGCACCCTTCCGCGCATGGTGACTGAAGCTTTCTTT.

V is TRBV18 and J is TRBJ2-1; TRBD1 matches at 7 bases. Germline CDR1 and CDR2: KGHSH and LQKENI. The CDR3 spans 16 residues. V lost 1 base and J lost 0; bases outside the gene matches: 3. CDR3 DNA sequence: TGTGCCAGCTCACCACTCGGGACAGCCTCCTACAATGAGCAGTTCTTC. It codes for CASSPLGTASYNEQFF.

The chain links TRBV11-2 to TRBJ2-5; tentative D call: TRBD2 (5 bases). This CDR3 spans 14 amino acids. V lost 5 bases to trimming and J lost 5 bases, with 15 bases between them. Per germline, CDR1 SGHAT and CDR2 FQNNGV. CDR3 amino acids: CASSDRRSSETQYF. The CDR3 DNA reads as TGTGCCAGCAGCGATAGGAGGTCCTCCGAGACCCAGTACTTC.

The chain uses TRBV5-1 and TRBJ2-3; the match to TRBD2 covers 7 bases. The CDR3 has 15 residues. Germline CDR1 SGHRS, CDR2 YFSETQ. The junction had 4 bases not matched to a gene; V was cut back by 0 bases and J by 3 bases. The CDR3 reads CASSLVFGGTDTQYF. As DNA, the CDR3 is TGCGCCAGCAGCTTGGTATTCGGGGGGACAGATACGCAGTATTTT.